These 32 T cell receptor beta chains originate from one sample sequenced in a study of blood T cell repertoires in COVID-19. The assay was immunoSEQ multiplex PCR, and TCRdb's table has in-frame clones only and misses some. The sample has 130,000 to 150,000 clones, 70% to 90% seen once. Sequencing was done on a sample of peripheral blood. These receptors came from a man between 65 and 85 years old with acute or convalescent COVID-19.

The chain uses TRBV18 and TRBJ1-3; TRBD1 might be the D (5 bases). Germline V CDR1 and CDR2: KGHSH, LQKENI. V lost 2 bases to trimming and J lost 0 bases, with 11 bases between them. This CDR3 contains 16 residues. The DNA for the CDR3 is TGTGCCAGCTCACCAGACCAGGGAAACTCTGGAAACACCATATATTTT. Amino acid sequence: CASSPDQGNSGNTIYF.

The chain has TRBV9 and TRBJ2-2, with unresolved D. There are 16 residues in the CDR3. Germline V gene sequence: CDR1 SGDLS, CDR2 YYNGEE. Trimming removed 3 bases from V and 0 bases from J, with 12 bases in between. CDR3 bases: TGTGCCAGCAGCGCTAGTAGTAATCCGAACACCGGGGAGCTGTTTTTT. Protein product: CASSASSNPNTGELFF.

The chain is built from TRBV9 and TRBJ2-5, with D possibly TRBD2 on 6 matching bases. This CDR3 comprises 16 residues. Germline V gives CDR1 SGDLS, CDR2 YYNGEE. V was pared by 4 bases and J by 4 bases, with 20 bases between. The CDR3 here is CASSSRLEGTLETQYF. CDR3 DNA: TGTGCCAGCAGCTCGCGACTAGAGGGCACCTTAGAGACCCAGTACTTC.

The rearrangement links TRBV28 to TRBJ2-1, with TRBD1 identical over 7 bases. The CDR3 has 14 residues. CDR1 is MDHEN, CDR2 SYDVKM, per germline. The J segment lost 10 bases and the V segment lost 5 bases, leaving 11 bases of the junction unmatched. The CDR3 coding sequence is TGTGCCAGCAGTCTAGGACAGGCTAAAAGAGAGCAGTTCTTC. It encodes CASSLGQAKREQFF.

This clone has only one observation. The chain carries TRBV12-3 or TRBV12-4 and TRBJ1-5; D gene unclear. Trimming stripped 1 base from V and 4 bases from J, with 5 bases between. The CDR3 has 13 amino acids. CDR3 residues: CASSLGPNQPQHF. The CDR3 bases are TGTGCCAGCAGTTTAGGGCCAAATCAGCCCCAGCATTTT.

This clone was found a few times. This chain joins TRBV18 and TRBJ1-1; D is unclear. CDR3 length: 14 amino acids. The germline gives CDR1 KGHSH, CDR2 LQKENI. Trimming took 2 bases from V and 1 from J, leaving 8 bases between them. CDR3 sequence reads: CASSPTAQNTEAFF. The CDR3 DNA reads TGTGCCAGCTCACCAACCGCACAGAACACTGAAGCTTTCTTT.

This sequence joins TRBV12-3 or TRBV12-4 and TRBJ1-2, with 7 nucleotides matching TRBD1. The V gene end was trimmed by 5 bases and the J gene end by 4 bases; junction bases not matched to a gene: 4. The CDR3 has 13 amino acids. CDR3 nucleotides: TGTGCCAGCAGTCCGGGACAGCTCTATGGCTACACCTTC. Protein: CASSPGQLYGYTF.

V is TRBV14 and J is TRBJ2-7; tentatively, D is TRBD1 (5 bases). Germline-derived CDR1 and CDR2 are SGHDN and FVKESK. The length of the CDR3 is 14 residues. The V end lost 4 bases, the J end lost 3 bases, and 13 bases lay between the germline ends. The CDR3 DNA sequence: TGTGCCAGCAGCCGACCGGACACCTACTACGAGCAGTACTTC. Its translation: CASSRPDTYYEQYF.

V and J are TRBV7-8 and TRBJ1-5; TRBD1 agrees at 10 bases. Losses at the gene ends were 3 bases for V and 2 bases for J; bases not matched to a gene: 13. The CDR3 length is 19 residues. CDR1 is SGHVS, CDR2 FQNEAQ, per germline. CDR3 residues: CASSLRGGTGDNGNQPQHF. In nucleotides, the CDR3 is TGTGCCAGCAGCTTGAGGGGCGGGACAGGGGATAATGGCAATCAGCCCCAGCATTTT. The variable domain in full, with the rest retrieved from reference TRBV7-8 and TRBJ1-5, is GAGVSQSPRYKVAKRGQDVALRCDPISGHVSLFWYQQALGQGPEFLTYFQNEAQLDKSGLPSDRFFAERPEGSVSTLKIQRTQQEDSAVYLCASSLRGGTGDNGNQPQHFGDGTRLSIL.

This chain uses TRBV9 with TRBJ2-2, with 8 nucleotides matching TRBD2. With V trimmed by 3 bases and J by 5 bases, 3 bases remained unmatched. Germline CDR1 SGDLS, CDR2 YYNGEE. This CDR3 region has 14 residues. CDR3 residues: CASSGTGGTGELFF. The DNA for the CDR3 is TGTGCCAGCAGCGGGACGGGGGGGACCGGGGAGCTGTTTTTT. The whole variable domain, filled in from reference TRBV9 and TRBJ2-2, reads DSGVTQTPKHLITATGQRVTLRCSPRSGDLSVYWYQQSLDQGLQFLIQYYNGEERAKGNILERFSAQQFPDLHSELNLSSLELGDSALYFCASSGTGGTGELFFGEGSRLTVL.

The chain carries TRBV4-1 and TRBJ2-7; 9 bases map to TRBD2. This CDR3 comprises 19 residues. V dropped 0 bases and J dropped 2; count of bases not matched to a gene: 14. Germline assignment: CDR1 MGHRA and CDR2 YSYEKL. The CDR3 region is CASSQDTPSGIQAPYEQYF. The CDR3 nucleotides are TGCGCCAGCAGCCAAGATACCCCTAGCGGGATACAAGCCCCCTACGAGCAGTACTTC.

J is TRBJ1-5 and V is TRBV7-9; tentatively, D is TRBD1 (6 bases). Germline values: CDR1 SEHNR, CDR2 FQNEAQ (reference sequence). Trimming shortened V by 5 bases and J by 5 bases, and 10 bases separated the two germline ends. The CDR3 loop spans 13 amino acids. The CDR3 sequence is CASSPDRYQPQHF. CDR3 nucleotide sequence: TGTGCCAGCAGCCCGGACAGATATCAGCCCCAGCATTTT.

This rearrangement joins TRBV5-1 to TRBJ1-5; 10 nucleotides match TRBD1. V shed 0 bases, J shed 9 bases, and the junction held 3 bases outside the gene matches. Germline V lookup: CDR1 SGHRS, CDR2 YFSETQ. This CDR3 comprises 14 residues. CDR3 sequence: CASSLETGGSPQHF. In DNA form, the CDR3 reads TGCGCCAGCAGCTTGGAGACAGGGGGCTCGCCCCAGCATTTT.

The V and J genes are TRBV7-9 and TRBJ2-5, with D unresolved. V gave up 2 bases and J gave up 5 bases, with 9 bases separating them. The CDR3 has 13 residues. The V gene's germline CDR1 is SEHNR and CDR2 FQNEAQ (reference sequence). Here the CDR3 reads CASSLTTQETQYF. The CDR3 region has the DNA TGTGCCAGCAGCTTAACAACGCAGGAGACCCAGTACTTC. Using reference TRBV7-9 and TRBJ2-5 for the parts outside the CDR3, the full variable domain is DTGVSQNPRHKITKRGQNVTFRCDPISEHNRLYWYRQTLGQGPEFLTYFQNEAQLEKSRLLSDRFSAERPKGSFSTLEIQRTEQGDSAMYLCASSLTTQETQYFGPGTRLLVL.

The rearrangement links TRBV4-1 to TRBJ1-6; TRBD1 matches 7 bases. From germline, CDR1 is MGHRA and CDR2 YSYEKL. There are 17 residues in the CDR3. With 0 bases clipped from V and 7 bases from J, the junction kept 9 bases outside the gene matches. Here the CDR3 DNA reads TGCGCCAGCAGCCAAGAATTCGACGGGACAGCCAATTCACCCCTCCACTTT. As protein: CASSQEFDGTANSPLHF.

This rearrangement joins TRBV3-1 (or the pseudogene TRBV3-2) to TRBJ1-3; D remains ambiguous. V was cut by 0 bases and J by 4 bases, with 13 bases left in between. There are 16 residues in the CDR3. Germline values: CDR1 LGHDT, CDR2 YNNKEL (reference sequence). This CDR3 reads CASSQDSGYVGNTIYF. CDR3 sequence (DNA): TGTGCCAGCAGCCAAGATTCAGGCTATGTCGGAAACACCATATATTTT.

The chain carries TRBV4-1 and TRBJ2-5; 9 nucleotides align to TRBD2. There are 17 residues in the CDR3. CDR1 is MGHRA and CDR2 is YSYEKL in the germline V gene. V gave up 3 bases and J gave up 4 bases; unmatched junction bases: 12. The CDR3 loop reads CASSHALQRGVPETQYF. The CDR3 DNA reads TGCGCCAGCAGCCACGCCCTTCAGCGGGGGGTTCCAGAGACCCAGTACTTC.

The chain is built from TRBV19 and TRBJ2-7, with 7 bases that match TRBD1. The CDR3 totals 13 residues. V was clipped by 4 bases and J by 7 bases; unmatched bases: 7. Looked up from germline, CDR1 is LNHDA and CDR2 is SQIVND (reference sequence). The CDR3 sequence is CASSKRQGTEQYF. The CDR3 region has the DNA TGTGCCAGTAGTAAGCGACAGGGCACTGAGCAGTACTTC. Complete variable domain (other parts from reference TRBV19 and TRBJ2-7): DGGITQSPKYLFRKEGQNVTLSCEQNLNHDAMYWYRQDPGQGLRLIYYSQIVNDFQKGDIAEGYSVSREKKESFPLTVTSAQKNPTAFYLCASSKRQGTEQYFGPGTRLTVT.

The rearrangement links TRBV7-2 to TRBJ2-5; TRBD2 matches 7 bases. V lost 11 bases and J lost 4; bases outside the gene matches: 7. Germline V gene sequence: CDR1 SGHTA, CDR2 FQGNSA. This CDR3 is built from 12 residues. As DNA, the CDR3 is TGTGCCTCCCGTTGGGGGGGAGAGACCCAGTACTTC. Protein: CASRWGGETQYF.

The chain carries TRBV29-1 and TRBJ1-1; TRBD1 matches at 7 bases. Germline V gene data show CDR1 as SQVTM and CDR2 as ANQGSEA. V trimming: 7 bases; J trimming: 5 bases; junction bases outside the gene matches: 7. The CDR3 totals 12 residues. CDR3 loop: CSAGTVRTEAFF. The CDR3 coding sequence is TGCAGCGCGGGGACAGTGAGGACTGAAGCTTTCTTT.

The chain links TRBV2 to TRBJ1-5; no firm D call. Germline lookup yields CDR1 SNHLY and CDR2 FYNNEI. Between the trimmed V and J ends, which lost 11 bases and 5 bases, there was a span of 13 bases. The CDR3 sequence is 12 residues long. CDR3 DNA sequence: TGTGCCGCAGGAGGTGGGGATCAGCCCCAGCATTTT. Residues: CAAGGGDQPQHF. Combining the CDR3 with reference TRBV2 and TRBJ1-5 gives the whole variable domain EPEVTQTPSHQVTQMGQEVILRCVPISNHLYFYWYRQILGQKVEFLVSFYNNEISEKSEIFDDQFSVERPDGSNFTLKIRSTKLEDSAMYFCAAGGGDQPQHFGDGTRLSIL.

The genes are TRBV2 and TRBJ2-2; D ambiguous. The V gene lost 8 bases and the J gene lost 5 bases, with 15 bases spanning the gap. CDR1 SNHLY and CDR2 FYNNEI come from the germline V gene. This CDR3 has 14 amino acids. The CDR3 sequence: CASFSAARTGELFF. CDR3 DNA sequence: TGTGCCAGCTTCAGCGCGGCACGGACCGGGGAGCTGTTTTTT. Full variable domain (outside the CDR3, taken from reference TRBV2 and TRBJ2-2): EPEVTQTPSHQVTQMGQEVILRCVPISNHLYFYWYRQILGQKVEFLVSFYNNEISEKSEIFDDQFSVERPDGSNFTLKIRSTKLEDSAMYFCASFSAARTGELFFGEGSRLTVL.

V usage is TRBV19 and J usage is TRBJ2-1, with 9 bases that match TRBD1. Germline CDR1 and CDR2: LNHDA and SQIVND (reference sequence). The CDR3 contains 15 residues. V shed 5 bases and J 8 bases; nucleotides not matched to a gene: 10. The DNA for the CDR3 is TGTGCCAGTAGTCCCTCGGGACAGGGAAGGGATGAGCAGTTCTTC. Translation gives CASSPSGQGRDEQFF.

The chain couples TRBV18 to TRBJ1-3; 7 bases agree with TRBD1. The ends lost 3 bases at V and 2 bases at J; junction bases unmatched: 4. Germline V gives CDR1 KGHSH, CDR2 LQKENI. The CDR3 consists of 15 residues. The CDR3 here is CASSPQGDPGNTIYF. CDR3 coding DNA: TGTGCCAGCTCACCCCAGGGGGATCCTGGAAACACCATATATTTT.

The CDR3 protein is CASSFLGAGETQYF. For the CDR3, the DNA is TGCGCCAGCAGCTTTTTAGGGGCCGGCGAGACCCAGTACTTC. The chain uses TRBV5-1 and TRBJ2-5; perhaps TRBD1 as D (5 bases). The germline V and J ends were trimmed by 2 bases and 5 bases, with 13 bases remaining between them. Germline V gene lookup returns CDR1 SGHRS and CDR2 YFSETQ. This CDR3 has 14 residues.

The chain has TRBV3-1 (or the pseudogene TRBV3-2) and TRBJ2-6; D is unresolved. Per the germline V gene, CDR1 is LGHDT and CDR2 is YNNKEL (reference sequence). V lost 4 bases, J lost 2 bases, and 9 bases lay in between. This CDR3 is built from 15 residues. Written as DNA, the CDR3 is TGTGCCAGCAGCCCCCAGATTACTGGGGCCAACGTCCTGACTTTC. Residues: CASSPQITGANVLTF.

The V gene is TRBV5-1, the J gene TRBJ2-1; tentatively, D is TRBD1 (6 bases). Trimming stripped 4 bases from V and 6 bases from J, with 14 bases between. This CDR3 comprises 14 residues. CDR1 and CDR2 (germline): SGHRS, YFSETQ. The chain's CDR3 is CASSRLQGGNEQFF. CDR3 coding DNA: TGCGCCAGCAGCCGCTTGCAAGGGGGCAATGAGCAGTTCTTC.

The genes are TRBV7-9 and TRBJ2-5; no reliable D call. The V gene's germline CDR1 is SEHNR and CDR2 FQNEAQ (reference sequence). The CDR3 length is 12 residues. Trimming stripped 5 bases from V and 4 bases from J, with 8 bases between. CDR3 nucleotides: TGTGCCAGCAGCCAGATTCGAGAGACCCAGTACTTC. This sequence encodes CASSQIRETQYF.

The chain joins TRBV5-1 to TRBJ1-1, with TRBD1 matching 8 bases. V lost 2 bases, J lost 6 bases, and 3 bases stayed unmatched. Germline CDR1 reads SGHRS; CDR2 reads YFSETQ. CDR3 length: 13 residues. The CDR3 loop is CASSFQGAPEAFF. As DNA, the CDR3 is TGCGCCAGCAGCTTCCAGGGGGCCCCTGAAGCTTTCTTT. Full variable domain (rest looked up from reference TRBV5-1 and TRBJ1-1): KAGVTQTPRYLIKTRGQQVTLSCSPISGHRSVSWYQQTPGQGLQFLFEYFSETQRNKGNFPGRFSGRQFSNSRSEMNVSTLELGDSALYLCASSFQGAPEAFFGQGTRLTVV.

The CDR3 is CASSQGDRGHAGEKLFF. The DNA of the CDR3 is TGTGCCAGCAGCCAAGGAGACAGGGGGCATGCAGGGGAAAAACTGTTTTTT. V gene TRBV3-1 (or the pseudogene TRBV3-2) combines with J gene TRBJ1-4; 10 bases map to TRBD1. The junction had 10 bases not matched to a gene; V was cut back by 1 base and J by 8 bases. Germline V gene lookup returns CDR1 LGHDT and CDR2 YNNKEL (reference sequence). This CDR3 region has 17 residues.

The chain employs TRBV7-9 and TRBJ2-7, with D tentatively TRBD2 (5 bases). The CDR3 has 13 amino acids. V shed 4 bases and J shed 5 bases, with 12 bases lying between them. Germline V gives CDR1 SEHNR, CDR2 FQNEAQ (reference sequence). Here the CDR3 reads CASSSSGGHEQYF. The CDR3 nucleotides read TGTGCCAGCAGCTCATCCGGCGGGCACGAGCAGTACTTC.

CDR3 amino acids: CASSLAGTVRAQLHF. DNA for the CDR3: TGTGCCAGCAGCTTAGCGGGGACAGTAAGGGCCCAACTCCACTTT. The chain is built from TRBV7-2 and TRBJ1-6; TRBD1 aligns across 7 bases. Germline V gene lookup returns CDR1 SGHTA and CDR2 FQGNSA. CDR3 length: 15 amino acids. V lost 0 bases to trimming and J lost 16 bases; unmatched junction nucleotides: 12.